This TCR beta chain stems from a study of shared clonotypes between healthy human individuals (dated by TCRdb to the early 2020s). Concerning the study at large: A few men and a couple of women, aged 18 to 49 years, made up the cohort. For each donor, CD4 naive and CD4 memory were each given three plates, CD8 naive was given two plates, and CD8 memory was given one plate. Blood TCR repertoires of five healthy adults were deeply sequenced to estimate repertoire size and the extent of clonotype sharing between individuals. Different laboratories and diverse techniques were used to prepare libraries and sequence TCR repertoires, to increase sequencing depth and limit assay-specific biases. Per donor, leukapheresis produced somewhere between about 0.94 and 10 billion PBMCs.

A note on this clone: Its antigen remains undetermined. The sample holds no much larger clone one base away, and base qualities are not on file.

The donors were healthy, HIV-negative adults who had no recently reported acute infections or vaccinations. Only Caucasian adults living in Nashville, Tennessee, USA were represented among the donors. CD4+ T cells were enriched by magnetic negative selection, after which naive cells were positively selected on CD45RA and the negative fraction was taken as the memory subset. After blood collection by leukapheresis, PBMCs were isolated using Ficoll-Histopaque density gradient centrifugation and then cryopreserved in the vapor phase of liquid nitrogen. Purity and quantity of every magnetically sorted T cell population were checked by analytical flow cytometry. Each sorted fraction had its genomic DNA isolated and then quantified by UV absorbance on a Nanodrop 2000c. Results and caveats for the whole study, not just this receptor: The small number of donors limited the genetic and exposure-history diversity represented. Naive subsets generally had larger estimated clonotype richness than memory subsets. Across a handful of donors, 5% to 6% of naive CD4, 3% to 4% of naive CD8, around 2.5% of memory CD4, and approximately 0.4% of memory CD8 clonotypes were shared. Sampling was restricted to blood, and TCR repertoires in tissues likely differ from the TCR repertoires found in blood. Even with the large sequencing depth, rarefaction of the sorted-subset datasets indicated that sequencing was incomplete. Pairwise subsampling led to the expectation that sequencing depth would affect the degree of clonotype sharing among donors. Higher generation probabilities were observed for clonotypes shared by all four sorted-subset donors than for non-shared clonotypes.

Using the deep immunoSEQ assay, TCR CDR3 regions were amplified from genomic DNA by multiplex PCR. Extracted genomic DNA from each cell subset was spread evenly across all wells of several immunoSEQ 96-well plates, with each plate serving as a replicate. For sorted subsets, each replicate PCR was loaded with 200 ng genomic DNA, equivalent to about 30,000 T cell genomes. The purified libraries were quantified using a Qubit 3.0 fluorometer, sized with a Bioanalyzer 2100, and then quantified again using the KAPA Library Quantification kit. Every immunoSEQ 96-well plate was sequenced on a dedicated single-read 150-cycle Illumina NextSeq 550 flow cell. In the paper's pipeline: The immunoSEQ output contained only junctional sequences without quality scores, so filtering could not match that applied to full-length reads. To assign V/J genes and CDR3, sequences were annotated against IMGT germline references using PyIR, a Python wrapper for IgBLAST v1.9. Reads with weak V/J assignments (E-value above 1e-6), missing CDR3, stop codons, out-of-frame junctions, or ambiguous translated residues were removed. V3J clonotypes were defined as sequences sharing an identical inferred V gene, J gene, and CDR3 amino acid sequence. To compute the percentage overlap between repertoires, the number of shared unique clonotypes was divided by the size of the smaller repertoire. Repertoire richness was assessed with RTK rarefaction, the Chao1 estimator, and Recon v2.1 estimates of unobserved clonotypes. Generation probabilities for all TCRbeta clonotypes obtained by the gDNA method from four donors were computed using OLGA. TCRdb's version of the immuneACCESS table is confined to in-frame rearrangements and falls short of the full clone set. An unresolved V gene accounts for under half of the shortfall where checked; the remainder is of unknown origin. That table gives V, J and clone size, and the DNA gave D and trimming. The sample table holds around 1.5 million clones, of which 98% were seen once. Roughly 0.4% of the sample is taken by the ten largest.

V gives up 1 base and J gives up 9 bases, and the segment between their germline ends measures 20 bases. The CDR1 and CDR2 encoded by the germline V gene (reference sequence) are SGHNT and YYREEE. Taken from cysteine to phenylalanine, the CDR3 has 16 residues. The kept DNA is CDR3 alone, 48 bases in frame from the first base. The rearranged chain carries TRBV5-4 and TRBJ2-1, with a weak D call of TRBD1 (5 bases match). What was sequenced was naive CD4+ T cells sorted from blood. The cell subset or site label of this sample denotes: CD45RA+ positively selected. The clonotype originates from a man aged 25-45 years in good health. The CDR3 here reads CASSLMGKGASSEQFF. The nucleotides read TGTGCCAGCAGCTTGATGGGCAAAGGGGCATCCAGTGAGCAGTTCTTC. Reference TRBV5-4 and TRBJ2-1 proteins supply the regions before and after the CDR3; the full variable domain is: ETGVTQSPTHLIKTRGQQVTLRCSSQSGHNTVSWYQQALGQGPQFIFQYYREEENGRGNFPPRFSGLQFPNYSSELNVNALELDDSALYLCASSLMGKGASSEQFFGPGTRLTVL.